These 2 T cell receptor beta chains came from one sample sequenced in a study of T-cell memory formation after mild COVID-19. TCRdb re-called the 5' RACE reads with MiXCR, one entry per CDR3 protein. The sample includes roughly 400,000 distinct CDR3 sequences, about a sixth of them seen just once. The sample comprised PBMCs or a T cell subset sorted from them (not recorded which). The receptors were gathered from a man younger than 30 who had mild COVID-19 (a few samples of this study predate the infection). Cell type and time point are not known.

This chain links TRBV18 with TRBJ2-3, with 9 nucleotides matching TRBD2. V lost 6 bases and J lost 3; bases outside the gene matches: 13. Germline CDR1 and CDR2: KGHSH and LQKENI. This CDR3 is built from 17 residues. Here the CDR3 DNA reads TGTGCCAGCTCGATCGGACTAGCGAGTAGTTGGACAGATACGCAGTATTTT. Amino acid sequence: CASSIGLASSWTDTQYF.

The chain is built from TRBV29-1 and TRBJ2-2; D remains unclear. V was clipped by 1 base and J by 6 bases, with 15 bases between them. The CDR3 totals 15 residues. Germline V lookup: CDR1 SQVTM, CDR2 ANQGSEA. This chain's CDR3 is CSVEGTENPSGELFF. The CDR3 region has the DNA TGCAGCGTTGAAGGGACCGAGAATCCCTCCGGGGAGCTGTTTTTT.